This T cell receptor (beta chain) is drawn from a study of cytomegalovirus exposure and HLA in healthy donors. The PCR used 60 Vbeta and 13 Jbeta primers. The protocol was immunoSEQ multiplex PCR, while the TCRdb copy is restricted to in-frame clones and leaves out a portion. This table has about 170,000 clones, about 80% appearing once. The study, taken as a whole, reports: Using a false discovery rate of 0.05, a later analysis showed that some 16,000 TCR beta sequences were associated with HLA alleles. The classifier, whose performance was assessed in both the original and validation cohorts, reportedly diagnosed cytomegalovirus status with high specificity and sensitivity. A further, later analysis showed that HLA-associated TCR beta chains (compared with equally common others) were more clonally expanded.

This CDR3 spans 18 amino acids. CDR1 and CDR2 (germline): SEHNR, FQNEAQ (reference sequence). This clone is a singleton in its sample. Its cognate antigen is unknown. Its ends do not fully match the called genes, so a read error is possible. This receptor was taken from a woman between 50 and 59 years old in good health and CMV-seronegative. This chain links TRBV7-9 with TRBJ2-5, with 8 bases aligning to TRBD2. The material sequenced was PBMCs. The CDR3 reads CSSSLNPGGLLYQETQYF. CDR3 nucleotide sequence: TGTTCCAGCAGCTTAAACCCGGGAGGGCTGTTGTACCAAGAGACCCAGTACTTC. The full variable domain, its missing parts supplied by reference TRBV7-9 and TRBJ2-5, is DTGVSQNPRHKITKRGQNVTFRCDPISEHNRLYWYRQTLGQGPEFLTYFQNEAQLEKSRLLSDRFSAERPKGSFSTLEIQRTEQGDSAMYLCSSSLNPGGLLYQETQYFGPGTRLLVL.